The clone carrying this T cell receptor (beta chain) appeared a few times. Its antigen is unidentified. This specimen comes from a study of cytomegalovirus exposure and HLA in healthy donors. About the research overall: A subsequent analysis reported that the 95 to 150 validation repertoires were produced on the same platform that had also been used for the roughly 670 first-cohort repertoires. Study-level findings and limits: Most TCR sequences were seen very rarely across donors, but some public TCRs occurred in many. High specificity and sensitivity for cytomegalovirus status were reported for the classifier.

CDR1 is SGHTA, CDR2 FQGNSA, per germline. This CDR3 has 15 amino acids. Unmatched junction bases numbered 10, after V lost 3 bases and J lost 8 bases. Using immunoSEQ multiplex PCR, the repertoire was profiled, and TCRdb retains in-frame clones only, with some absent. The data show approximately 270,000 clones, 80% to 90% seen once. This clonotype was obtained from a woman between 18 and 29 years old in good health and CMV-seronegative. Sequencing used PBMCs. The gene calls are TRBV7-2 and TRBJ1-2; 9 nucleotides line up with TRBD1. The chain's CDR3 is CASSFYRDRAGGYTF. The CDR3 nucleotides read TGTGCCAGCAGCTTCTATAGGGACAGGGCGGGAGGCTACACCTTC.